This T cell receptor beta chain is from a study of OX40 agonist ivuxolimab in advanced cancers. The study's findings and limits: Expanded peripheral T cell antigen specificity was not determined. Nonresponders, in some cases, also had low normalized T-cell clonal expansion.

The length of the CDR3 is 15 residues. CDR1 SGHDT and CDR2 YYEEEE come from the germline V gene. Trimming took 6 bases from V and 5 from J; bases not matched to a gene: 8. Exclusion applied to patients with autoimmune disease history or systemic immunosuppression. About this clone itself: The antigen is undetermined.

TCRdb's table, derived via immunoSEQ multiplex PCR, lists solely in-frame clones and lacks some. The sample lists 30,000 or so clones, 86% occurring once. J is TRBJ2-2 and V is TRBV5-6; TRBD1 agrees at 9 bases. The origin of this receptor is an adult with an advanced solid tumor such as melanoma, head and neck, liver or kidney cancer. The sequences come from CD4+ or CD8+ T cells sorted from blood, collected in a trial of the OX40 agonist ivuxolimab. CDR3 in DNA: TGTGCCAGCAACCCGGGACAGGGACTTACCGGGGAGCTGTTTTTT. Its protein product is CASNPGQGLTGELFF.